Below, 20 T cell receptor beta chains from the same sample are listed, as sequenced in a study of blood T cells in healthy people across ages. For the second PCR, which ran for 7 to 11 cycles, a sample-barcoded 5' primer and a J-beta primer mix were used. TCRdb reprocessed the 5' RACE reads with MiXCR, giving one entry per CDR3 protein. This sample has 850,000 to 1,000,000 distinct CDR3 sequences, with 45% to 60% found just once. The material sequenced was blood. These receptors originate from a woman in her sixties in good health.

Concerning this clonotype: One base away lies a much larger clone, so this may be a sequencing read error. V gene TRBV4-1 combines with J gene TRBJ2-3; D unresolved. The V gene lost 4 bases and the J gene lost 2 bases, with 19 bases spanning the gap. The CDR3 sequence is 17 residues long. Germline V lookup: CDR1 MGHRA, CDR2 YSYEKL. The CDR3 region has the DNA TGCGCCAGCAGCCCCAGAGAGCAACATTCTAACACAGATACGCAGTATTTT. Protein product: CASSPREQHSNTDTQYF.

The chain joins TRBV20-1 to TRBJ2-1; D not resolved. The DNA end is a closer match to TRBJ2-7, so the J assignment may be wrong. The CDR3 loop spans 14 amino acids. The germline gives CDR1 DFQATT, CDR2 SNEGSKA (reference sequence). The DNA of the CDR3 is TGCAGTGCTAGCCGAGACGGAAACGCCTACGAGCAGTACTTC. It is translated as CSASRDGNAYEQYF.

The chain is built from TRBV20-1 and TRBJ2-3; tentatively, D is TRBD2 (6 bases). CDR3 length: 14 amino acids. Trimming pared 2 bases from V and 0 bases from J, leaving 9 bases between. The germline V gene encodes CDR1 DFQATT and CDR2 SNEGSKA (reference sequence). Written as DNA, the CDR3 is TGCAGTGCTAGAAGGGCGGGGAGCACAGATACGCAGTATTTT. This translates into CSARRAGSTDTQYF.

This chain joins TRBV10-3 and TRBJ2-1; the D gene could be TRBD1 or TRBD2 (5 bases each). Germline CDR1 is ENHRY and CDR2 is SYGVKD. Trimming took off 6 bases at V and 9 bases at J, with 9 bases between the two ends. This CDR3 spans 11 amino acids. The CDR3 coding sequence is TGTGCCATCAGCGCCGGGGCTGAGCAGTTCTTC. Translated, it gives CAISAGAEQFF.

A remark on this clonotype: A junction end diverges from the germline sequence, so it may reflect a read error. This chain's CDR3 is CASSLASVEDYDYTF. The CDR3 region has the DNA TGCGCCAGCAGCTTAGCCTCGGTTGAGGACTATGACTACACCTTC. The chain joins TRBV5-1 to TRBJ1-2; D gene uncertain. The CDR3 runs 15 residues. Germline loops: CDR1 SGHRS, CDR2 YFSETQ. Full variable domain (rest looked up from reference TRBV5-1 and TRBJ1-2): KAGVTQTPRYLIKTRGQQVTLSCSPISGHRSVSWYQQTPGQGLQFLFEYFSETQRNKGNFPGRFSGRQFSNSRSEMNVSTLELGDSALYLCASSLASVEDYDYTFGSGTRLTVV.

The chain has TRBV7-2 and TRBJ2-5, with TRBD2 matching 8 bases. The ends lost 3 bases at V and 1 base at J; junction bases unmatched: 7. This CDR3 has 16 residues. CDR1 is SGHTA, CDR2 FQGNSA, per germline. DNA of the CDR3: TGTGCCAGCAGCTTTTTCGGGCTAGCGGGCCAAGAGACCCAGTACTTC. This sequence encodes CASSFFGLAGQETQYF. The complete variable domain, with remaining parts taken from reference TRBV7-2 and TRBJ2-5, reads GAGVSQSPSNKVTEKGKDVELRCDPISGHTALYWYRQSLGQGLEFLIYFQGNSAPDKSGLPSDRFSAERTGGSVSTLTIQRTQQEDSAVYLCASSFFGLAGQETQYFGPGTRLLVL.

There are a few counts of this clonotype. The chain is built from TRBV9 and TRBJ2-7; 8 bases fit TRBD2. CDR3 length equals 16 residues. Germline-derived CDR1 and CDR2 are SGDLS and YYNGEE. V trimming: 0 bases; J trimming: 2 bases; junction bases outside the gene matches: 7. The CDR3 region is CASSVAGGGKAYEQYF. In DNA, the CDR3 is TGTGCCAGCAGCGTAGCCGGGGGGGGAAAGGCCTACGAGCAGTACTTC. Based on the CDR3 plus reference TRBV9 and TRBJ2-7, the full variable domain is DSGVTQTPKHLITATGQRVTLRCSPRSGDLSVYWYQQSLDQGLQFLIQYYNGEERAKGNILERFSAQQFPDLHSELNLSSLELGDSALYFCASSVAGGGKAYEQYFGPGTRLTVT.

The chain employs TRBV4-3 and TRBJ1-2; a possible D gene is TRBD1 (5 bases). The CDR3 has 15 amino acids. Trimming cost V 0 bases and J 3 bases, with 11 bases left between them. Germline loops: CDR1 LGHNA, CDR2 YSLEER. CDR3 nucleotide sequence: TGCGCCAGCAGCCAAGACGCAGGGAATCACTATGGCTACACCTTC. Translated: CASSQDAGNHYGYTF.

This clonotype was seen just once. The chain couples TRBV7-2 to TRBJ2-2, with a weak D call TRBD1 (6 bases). Trimming cost V 5 bases and J 1 base, with 14 bases left between them. Germline assignment: CDR1 SGHTA and CDR2 FQGNSA. The CDR3 has 16 amino acids. The CDR3 nucleotides read TGTGCCAGCAGCCTTCAAGGGACACAGAACACCGGGGAGCTGTTTTTT. It encodes CASSLQGTQNTGELFF.

The sample holds a few counts of this clonotype. The chain links TRBV6-6 to TRBJ2-7; D ambiguous. V was clipped by 6 bases and J by 0 bases, with 9 bases between them. From germline, CDR1 is MNHNY and CDR2 SVGAGI (reference sequence). The length of the CDR3 is 13 residues. CDR3 sequence reads: CASRVPPSYEQYF. The CDR3 DNA sequence: TGTGCCAGCAGGGTGCCACCCTCCTACGAGCAGTACTTC.

This sequence joins TRBV28 and TRBJ1-5; D is ambiguous. Germline CDR1 is MDHEN and CDR2 is SYDVKM. This CDR3 comprises 13 residues. Trimming removed 6 bases at V and 0 bases at J, with 6 bases between. DNA of the CDR3: TGTGCCAGCAGGGCTTATAGCAATCAGCCCCAGCATTTT. This translates into CASRAYSNQPQHF.

This sequence joins TRBV20-1 and TRBJ2-5, with 12 bases matching TRBD2. The CDR3 is 18 residues long. Per germline, CDR1 DFQATT and CDR2 SNEGSKA (reference sequence). Unmatched junction bases numbered 12, after V lost 2 bases and J lost 2 bases. The CDR3 nucleotides are TGCAGTGCTAGAACGGCGCTAGCGGGAGGGCCGCGACAAGAGACCCAGTACTTC. Protein product: CSARTALAGGPRQETQYF.

The chain recombines TRBV20-1 with TRBJ2-1; 13 nucleotides line up with TRBD2. V trimming: 4 bases; J trimming: 9 bases; junction bases outside the gene matches: 3. CDR3 length: 13 amino acids. Germline V CDR1 and CDR2: DFQATT, SNEGSKA (reference sequence). This CDR3 is CSATGLAGSEQFF. In DNA, the CDR3 is TGCAGTGCTACGGGACTAGCGGGATCTGAGCAGTTCTTC.

The V gene is TRBV5-1, the J gene TRBJ2-1; D might be TRBD2 (5 bases). Germline values: CDR1 SGHRS, CDR2 YFSETQ. The CDR3 loop spans 15 amino acids. Between the trimmed V and J ends, which lost 3 bases and 3 bases, there was a span of 13 bases. CDR3 amino acids: CASSSTNSRYNEQFF. DNA of the CDR3: TGCGCCAGCAGCTCGACTAACAGCCGCTACAATGAGCAGTTCTTC.

This clonotype was detected only a few times. V usage is TRBV6-4 and J usage is TRBJ2-3, with D perhaps matching TRBD1 or TRBD2 (6 bases each). The CDR3 runs to 13 residues. V lost 6 bases to trimming and J lost 5 bases, with 12 bases between them. Germline V gene sequence: CDR1 MRHNA, CDR2 SNTAGT. The CDR3 protein is CASRKKGGDTQYF. CDR3 nucleotides: TGTGCCAGCAGGAAGAAGGGGGGAGATACGCAGTATTTT.

This clonotype has more than one count but fewer than ten. The chain employs TRBV20-1 and TRBJ2-3; D is uncertain. Germline V lookup: CDR1 DFQATT, CDR2 SNEGSKA (reference sequence). The CDR3 contains 11 residues. Trimming took 3 bases from V and 5 from J, leaving 6 bases between them. The CDR3 loop reads CSARVRDTQYF. CDR3 nucleotide sequence: TGCAGTGCTAGGGTGAGAGATACGCAGTATTTT.

The chain couples TRBV18 to TRBJ1-5; D not resolved. The V end lost 2 bases, the J end lost 6 bases, and 11 bases lay between the germline ends. CDR3 length: 14 residues. Germline CDR1 and CDR2: KGHSH and LQKENI. The CDR3 here is CASSPALSGQPQHF. The CDR3 DNA follows: TGTGCCAGCTCACCAGCTCTTAGCGGTCAGCCCCAGCATTTT.

A note on this clonotype: This may stem from a read error, because a much larger clone lies one nucleotide away. The chain combines TRBV4-2 with TRBJ2-7; D not resolved. The CDR3 consists of 14 residues. Per germline, CDR1 LGHNA and CDR2 YNFKEQ. This CDR3 is CASNQAPHQSPLYF. CDR3 DNA: TGTGCCAGCAACCAAGCACCCCATCAGAGTCCACTGTACTTC.

The rearrangement links TRBV3-1 to TRBJ2-5, with D unresolved. The CDR3 length is 11 residues. The V gene lost 0 bases and the J gene lost 11 bases, with 7 bases spanning the gap. Germline V gives CDR1 LGHDT, CDR2 YNNKEL (reference sequence). CDR3 loop: CASSQDRQQYF. CDR3 nucleotides: TGTGCCAGCAGCCAAGATCGGCAGCAGTACTTC.

The chain couples TRBV30 to TRBJ2-1; 10 nucleotides line up with TRBD2. CDR3 length equals 13 residues. Looked up from germline, CDR1 is GTSNPN and CDR2 is SVGIG (reference sequence). Trimming cost V 3 bases and J 4 bases; bases outside gene matches: 0. For the CDR3, the DNA is TGTGCCTGGAGACTAGCGGGGTACAATGAGCAGTTCTTC. It is translated as CAWRLAGYNEQFF.